The 14 T cell receptor beta chains below all came from one sample that was sequenced in a study of control samples from healthy donors and cancer patients. The assay was immunoSEQ multiplex PCR, and TCRdb's table has in-frame clones only and misses some. The table has over 100,000 clones, 90% seen once. Material for sequencing was blood. The receptors here all came from a human donor in good health. The donor label of this sample is uncertain.

The V call is TRBV5-5, the J call TRBJ1-1, with D hard to call. Trimming removed 0 bases from V and 6 bases from J, with 15 bases in between. This CDR3 comprises 15 residues. Germline values: CDR1 SGHKS, CDR2 YYEKEE (reference sequence). In DNA form, the CDR3 reads TGTGCCAGCAGCTTGGCCCAGGCCGGCAGTCCTGAAGCTTTCTTT. Its translation: CASSLAQAGSPEAFF.

The chain links TRBV7-9 to TRBJ1-2; D ambiguous. Germline lookup yields CDR1 SEHNR and CDR2 FQNEAQ (reference sequence). Trimming pared 2 bases from V and 8 bases from J, leaving 12 bases between. CDR3 length: 13 amino acids. This chain's CDR3 is CASSLSVDRGYTF. CDR3 bases: TGTGCCAGCAGCTTATCGGTCGATAGGGGCTACACCTTC.

The V and J genes are TRBV30 and TRBJ2-5; tentative D call: TRBD1 (6 bases). Germline-derived CDR1 and CDR2 are GTSNPN and SVGIG (reference sequence). Trimming pared 2 bases from V and 5 bases from J, leaving 21 bases between. The CDR3 covers 16 residues. CDR3 loop: CAWSLGINRVGETQYF. CDR3 DNA sequence: TGTGCCTGGAGTCTCGGAATTAACAGGGTTGGGGAGACCCAGTACTTC.

This clone was counted only a few times. The gene calls are TRBV6-6 and TRBJ1-5, with D possibly being TRBD1 (6 bases). This CDR3 is 13 amino acids long. Germline CDR1 reads MNHNY; CDR2 reads SVGAGI (reference sequence). Trimming took off 4 bases at V and 11 bases at J, with 15 bases between the two ends. The CDR3 coding sequence is TGTGCCAGCAGTTCCGGGGGCCGCGGAGCCCAGCATTTT. This sequence encodes CASSSGGRGAQHF.

The gene calls are TRBV12-3 or TRBV12-4 and TRBJ1-2; D unresolved. Trimming cost V 5 bases and J 4 bases, with 11 bases left between them. This CDR3 comprises 13 residues. CDR3 protein: CASSQTPGYGYTF. CDR3 in DNA: TGTGCCAGCAGTCAAACCCCCGGCTATGGCTACACCTTC.

J is TRBJ1-1 and V is TRBV18, with TRBD1 as a possible D gene (5 bases). The CDR3 length is 14 residues. The V gene lost 3 bases and the J gene lost 6 bases, with 14 bases spanning the gap. Germline assignment: CDR1 KGHSH and CDR2 LQKENI. The CDR3 DNA reads as TGTGCCAGCTCACCGACGGGGGGGACCGCTGAAGCTTTCTTT. It specifies CASSPTGGTAEAFF.

The CDR3: CASSLRQGYGYTF. DNA for the CDR3: TGTGCCAGCAGTTTAAGGCAGGGATATGGCTACACCTTC. V is TRBV12-3 or TRBV12-4 and J is TRBJ1-2; the D gene is possibly TRBD1 (5 bases). V was shortened by 2 bases and J by 5 bases, with 9 bases between the two germline ends. The CDR3 length is 13 residues.

The sample holds a few counts of this clone. The CDR3 coding sequence is TGTGCCAGTAGTTTTCAGACCAGCATGAACACTGAAGCTTTCTTT. Translation gives CASSFQTSMNTEAFF. This chain uses TRBV19 with TRBJ1-1, with D hard to call. The CDR3 has 15 residues. Germline CDR1 and CDR2: LNHDA and SQIVND (reference sequence). The V gene lost 5 bases and the J gene lost 0 bases, with 13 bases spanning the gap.

This clone has a single count. The chain recombines TRBV6-5 with TRBJ1-1, with TRBD1 as a possible D gene (6 bases). Looked up from germline, CDR1 is MNHEY and CDR2 is SVGAGI. Trimming shortened V by 6 bases and J by 2 bases, and 10 bases separated the two germline ends. The CDR3 runs 13 residues. The CDR3 nucleotides read TGTGCCAGCAGGCCACAGGGAAACACTGAAGCTTTCTTT. It translates to CASRPQGNTEAFF.

This clone is termed medium-sized (0.01 to 0.1%). This rearrangement joins TRBV6-5 to TRBJ1-5; a weak D match, TRBD1 (5 bases). V was trimmed by 0 bases and J by 6 bases, leaving 15 bases between them. From germline, CDR1 is MNHEY and CDR2 SVGAGI. The CDR3 totals 16 residues. The CDR3 sequence is CASSYSSRGSGQPQHF. CDR3 in DNA: TGTGCCAGCAGTTACTCGTCAAGGGGTTCTGGTCAGCCCCAGCATTTT.

The genes are TRBV19 and TRBJ1-5; D remains ambiguous. The length of the CDR3 is 13 residues. Germline-derived CDR1 and CDR2 are LNHDA and SQIVND (reference sequence). V was trimmed by 8 bases and J by 2 bases, leaving 10 bases between them. CDR3 sequence (DNA): TGTGCCAGTGGCTTCGAGGGCAATCAGCCCCAGCATTTT. It translates to CASGFEGNQPQHF. Full variable domain (missing parts from reference TRBV19 and TRBJ1-5): DGGITQSPKYLFRKEGQNVTLSCEQNLNHDAMYWYRQDPGQGLRLIYYSQIVNDFQKGDIAEGYSVSREKKESFPLTVTSAQKNPTAFYLCASGFEGNQPQHFGDGTRLSIL.

This sequence joins TRBV2 and TRBJ1-3; 9 nucleotides match TRBD1. Germline assignment: CDR1 SNHLY and CDR2 FYNNEI. V shed 8 bases and J 1 base; nucleotides not matched to a gene: 6. CDR3 size: 15 residues. In nucleotides, the CDR3 is TGTGCCAGCGCGGGACAGGGACTTTCTGGAAACACCATATATTTT. The encoded protein is CASAGQGLSGNTIYF.

The chain recombines TRBV5-1 with TRBJ2-6, with a tentative D call TRBD1 (6 bases). CDR1 is SGHRS, CDR2 YFSETQ, per germline. The V end lost 3 bases, the J end lost 4 bases, and 14 bases lay between the germline ends. The CDR3 consists of 16 residues. This CDR3 is CASSSTGPGGANVLTF. The CDR3, as DNA: TGCGCCAGCAGCTCGACAGGCCCCGGGGGGGCCAACGTCCTGACTTTC.

The rearrangement links TRBV5-6 to TRBJ1-2; D not resolved. The CDR3 has 17 residues. Germline V lookup: CDR1 SGHDT, CDR2 YYEEEE. V shed 7 bases and J shed 3 bases, with 25 bases lying between them. CDR3 DNA sequence: TGTGCCAGCGGATCCGCAAACTTCGACGACCAACACTATGGCTACACCTTC. This sequence encodes CASGSANFDDQHYGYTF. The full variable domain, with the rest looked up from reference TRBV5-6 and TRBJ1-2, is DAGVTQSPTHLIKTRGQQVTLRCSPKSGHDTVSWYQQALGQGPQFIFQYYEEEERQRGNFPDRFSGHQFPNYSSELNVNALLLGDSALYLCASGSANFDDQHYGYTFGSGTRLTVV.